Below are 18 T cell receptor beta chains sequenced from a single sample in a study of blood T cells in healthy people across ages (dated by TCRdb to between 2014 and 2016). The method behind the library was 5' RACE. TCRdb names Illumina HiSeq 2500 as the instrument used. A second PCR of about 6 to 12 cycles was run with a J-beta primer mix and a sample-barcoded 5' primer. Clones were called with MiXCR by TCRdb after fastp trimmed the public reads at Q25, and only in-frame beta chains were retained. All rows with the same CDR3 protein become a single entry with the most common DNA and genes. In this sample the table shows 700,000 to 900,000 distinct CDR3 sequences, less than 70% of which occur a single time. Together, the top ten hold around 40% of the sample. The sequenced sample was blood. Source of these receptors: a man aged 80 or over in good health.

This clonotype has a handful of counts. This sequence joins TRBV11-2 and TRBJ2-7; 9 positions agree with TRBD2. Germline assignment: CDR1 SGHAT and CDR2 FQNNGV. The V segment lost 4 bases and the J segment 1 base; nucleotides outside the gene matches: 8. The CDR3 is made up of 16 amino acids. The CDR3, as DNA: TGTGCCAGCAGCTCCTCCGCCCTAGCGGGGTCCTACGAGCAGTACTTC. It is translated as CASSSSALAGSYEQYF. Looking up the rest from reference TRBV11-2 and TRBJ2-7 gives the full variable domain: EAGVAQSPRYKIIEKRQSVAFWCNPISGHATLYWYQQILGQGPKLLIQFQNNGVVDDSQLPKDRFSAERLKGVDSTLKIQPAKLEDSAVYLCASSSSALAGSYEQYFGPGTRLTVT.

This clonotype was seen a handful of times. The chain links TRBV28 to TRBJ1-2; D might be TRBD1 (6 bases). CDR1 is MDHEN, CDR2 SYDVKM, per germline. The length of the CDR3 is 14 residues. V was clipped by 3 bases and J by 1 base, with 9 bases between them. CDR3 amino acids: CASSLNRDNYGYTF. The CDR3 DNA reads as TGTGCCAGCAGTTTGAACAGGGATAACTATGGCTACACCTTC.

The chain links TRBV6-5 to TRBJ1-4; D is ambiguous. The germline V and J ends were trimmed by 6 bases and 4 bases, with 6 bases remaining between them. Germline V gene sequence: CDR1 MNHEY, CDR2 SVGAGI. This CDR3 region has 12 residues. The CDR3 sequence: CASSRLNEKLFF. The CDR3 region has the DNA TGTGCCAGCAGCCGCCTTAATGAAAAACTGTTTTTT.

The genes are TRBV7-2 and TRBJ2-3, with 15 bases fitting TRBD2. Germline CDR1 and CDR2: SGHTA and FQGNSA. The junction had 20 bases not matched to a gene; V was cut back by 2 bases and J by 14 bases. The CDR3 contains 19 residues. CDR3 DNA: TGTGCCAGCAGCTTAACCGGGACTAGCGGGAGGAGGGGGCACAGATACGCGTATTTT. Its translation: CASSLTGTSGRRGHRYAYF.

The chain carries TRBV6-6 and TRBJ2-7; 7 nucleotides agree with TRBD2. This CDR3 region has 17 residues. The germline V gene has CDR1 MNHNY and CDR2 SVGAGI (reference sequence). V was pared by 6 bases and J by 1 base, with 15 bases of the junction left unmatched. The CDR3 bases are TGTGCCAGCAGGCCTTTGTCGGCGGGACTATCGTCCTACGAGCAGTACTTC. Encoded protein: CASRPLSAGLSSYEQYF.

This clonotype was seen only a few times. CDR3 in amino acids: CASTRLRDSSTDTQYF. The CDR3 DNA is TGTGCCAGCACCCGACTTCGGGACAGTAGCACAGATACGCAGTATTTT. The J gene is TRBJ2-3, the V gene TRBV12-3 or TRBV12-4; 7 bases fit TRBD1. The ends lost 7 bases at V and 0 bases at J; junction bases unmatched: 10. The CDR3 runs 16 residues.

V and J are TRBV29-1 and TRBJ1-2; D gene ambiguous. The CDR3 runs to 11 residues. Trimming took 2 bases from V and 9 from J, leaving 10 bases between them. Per germline, CDR1 SQVTM and CDR2 ANQGSEA. CDR3 in DNA: TGCAGCGTTGAACAGGACGTAAGCTACACCTTC. Protein product: CSVEQDVSYTF.

This clonotype was counted once. The CDR3 nucleotides read TGCAGTGCTAGAGATCCGGCCGGGACAGGGCCCTACGAGCAGTACTTC. Protein sequence: CSARDPAGTGPYEQYF. The V and J genes are TRBV20-1 and TRBJ2-7, with TRBD1 matching over 9 bases. Germline CDR1 reads DFQATT; CDR2 reads SNEGSKA (reference sequence). The CDR3 runs 16 residues. The ends lost 0 bases at V and 2 bases at J; junction bases unmatched: 8.

J is TRBJ2-2 and V is TRBV6-2 or TRBV6-3, with D perhaps TRBD2 (6 bases). The CDR3 is made up of 16 amino acids. Trimming took 3 bases from V and 2 from J, leaving 13 bases between them. Looked up from germline, CDR1 is MNHEY and CDR2 is SVGEGT. DNA of the CDR3: TGTGCCAGCAGTTATTTTACCGGGAGAAACACCGGGGAGCTGTTTTTT. It yields the protein CASSYFTGRNTGELFF.

The rearrangement links TRBV9 to TRBJ2-5; unclear D gene. The germline V and J ends were trimmed by 0 bases and 1 base, with 13 bases remaining between them. The CDR3 is 16 amino acids. Germline CDR1 reads SGDLS; CDR2 reads YYNGEE. CDR3 in DNA: TGTGCCAGCAGCGTAGGCCCTCGGAGCTCCCAAGAGACCCAGTACTTC. As protein: CASSVGPRSSQETQYF.

The chain carries TRBV7-3 and TRBJ1-2; D not resolved. Trimming pared 5 bases from V and 6 bases from J, leaving 16 bases between. This CDR3 region has 14 residues. Germline-derived CDR1 and CDR2 are SGHTA and FQGTGA. CDR3 coding DNA: TGTGCCAGCAGCCCGCGGGGAGTTAAGAATGGCTACACCTTC. Translation gives CASSPRGVKNGYTF.

The V call is TRBV5-1, the J call TRBJ2-3, with 7 bases aligning to TRBD1. This CDR3 comprises 17 residues. Germline CDR1 is SGHRS and CDR2 is YFSETQ. The V gene end was trimmed by 1 base and the J gene end by 2 bases; junction bases not matched to a gene: 10. The chain's CDR3 is CASSLSPAGGYTDTQYF. CDR3 nucleotides: TGCGCCAGCAGCTTGTCTCCGGCAGGGGGTTACACAGATACGCAGTATTTT.

This clonotype was counted between two and nine times. The chain carries TRBV7-2 and TRBJ2-7; TRBD1 aligns across 9 bases. The V gene end was trimmed by 4 bases and the J gene end by 1 base; junction bases not matched to a gene: 2. The CDR3 spans 14 residues. Germline V lookup: CDR1 SGHTA, CDR2 FQGNSA. CDR3 loop: CASSWTGDSYEQYF. The CDR3 region has the DNA TGTGCCAGCAGCTGGACAGGGGATTCCTACGAGCAGTACTTC.

This chain joins TRBV27 and TRBJ1-5; no clear D. Germline V gives CDR1 MNHEY, CDR2 SMNVEV (reference sequence). V dropped 3 bases and J dropped 0 bases, with 9 bases sitting between them. The CDR3 runs to 15 residues. The CDR3 protein is CASSFSAGSNQPQHF. The CDR3 coding sequence is TGTGCCAGCAGTTTCAGTGCAGGTAGCAATCAGCCCCAGCATTTT.

There are many counts of this clonotype. The chain employs TRBV24-1 and TRBJ2-5; TRBD1 matches at 7 bases. The junction had 7 bases not matched to a gene; V was cut back by 3 bases and J by 4 bases. Germline-derived CDR1 and CDR2 are KGHDR and SFDVKD. The CDR3 is 15 amino acids. The CDR3 coding sequence is TGTGCCACCAGTGATAACAGGGGCGGAGGAGAGACCCAGTACTTC. As protein: CATSDNRGGGETQYF.

The V and J genes are TRBV28 and TRBJ2-3, with a weak D call TRBD1 (7 bases). Germline V gives CDR1 MDHEN, CDR2 SYDVKM. The CDR3 totals 13 residues. V was pared by 7 bases and J by 14 bases, with 22 bases between. The CDR3 DNA reads as TGTGCCAGCAAAGAGGGCGGGGACAGAGACGCGTATTTT. This gives the protein CASKEGGDRDAYF.

As to this clonotype: A much larger clone lies a single base off, so this may be a read error. CDR3 sequence (DNA): TGTGCCAGCAGCCAAGAATCCGAGCTAGCGGGATTCTATGAGCAGTTCTTC. Translation: CASSQESELAGFYEQFF. The chain combines TRBV4-2 with TRBJ2-1; 9 bases are shared with TRBD2. The CDR3 runs to 17 residues. V was clipped by 0 bases and J by 8 bases; unmatched bases: 11. Germline V gives CDR1 LGHNA, CDR2 YNFKEQ.

A note on this clonotype: The junction differs from germline at one of its ends, possibly a read error. This rearrangement joins TRBV12-3 or TRBV12-4 to TRBJ2-1, with 8 bases matching TRBD2. The CDR3 runs 16 residues. CDR3 nucleotide sequence: TGTGCCAGCAGTTCCTGGGCGGGCGGGAGGCCTGATGAGCAATACTTC. Protein sequence: CASSSWAGGRPDEQYF.